This T cell receptor (beta chain) stems from a study of blood T cell repertoires in COVID-19. V gave up 4 bases and J gave up 10 bases, with 19 bases separating them. This CDR3 contains 14 residues. Looked up from germline, CDR1 is SGHVS and CDR2 is FQNEAQ. In its sample, this clone was seen a few times. The assay was immunoSEQ multiplex PCR, and TCRdb's table has in-frame clones only and misses some. Of some 45,000 clones detected, 82% appear once; the ten largest clones hold around 15%. The chain joins TRBV7-8 to TRBJ1-1; possibly TRBD1 for D (5 bases). This sequence was found in a human donor in a cohort sampled during active COVID-19. Sequenced: peripheral blood. CDR3 sequence reads: CASSSLVGQGRAFF. CDR3 bases: TGTGCCAGCAGCTCATTAGTTGGGCAGGGAAGAGCTTTCTTT.